These 16 T cell receptor beta chains were all obtained from the same sample, sequenced in a study of T cell changes during pregnancy in multiple sclerosis. Assay: immunoSEQ multiplex PCR; the TCRdb copy retains only in-frame clones and omits some. This table holds tens of thousands of clones, around 90% found once. The material was peripheral blood, obtained in the third trimester of pregnancy. These receptors originate from a female donor with multiple sclerosis, enrolled in a pregnancy study.

V usage is TRBV5-5 and J usage is TRBJ2-5; TRBD1 matches 9 bases. Germline values: CDR1 SGHKS, CDR2 YYEKEE (reference sequence). Trimming took 0 bases from V and 3 from J; bases not matched to a gene: 3. This CDR3 spans 15 amino acids. This CDR3 reads CASSLVGTGKETQYF. The CDR3 nucleotides are TGTGCCAGCAGCTTGGTTGGGACAGGGAAAGAGACCCAGTACTTC.

The chain has TRBV7-9 and TRBJ2-2, with a weak D call TRBD1 (7 bases). Germline assignment: CDR1 SEHNR and CDR2 FQNEAQ (reference sequence). This CDR3 spans 15 amino acids. V lost 7 bases to trimming and J lost 0 bases, with 12 bases between them. The DNA for the CDR3 is TGTGCCAGCACCCAGGGGGACTCGAACACCGGGGAGCTGTTTTTT. Its translation: CASTQGDSNTGELFF.

The genes are TRBV29-1 and TRBJ2-7; a weak D match, TRBD2 (7 bases). Looked up from germline, CDR1 is SQVTM and CDR2 is ANQGSEA. V lost 5 bases, J lost 6 bases, and 20 bases lay in between. The CDR3 has 14 amino acids. CDR3 in DNA: TGCAGCGTTCGCGTGGCCTCGGGGGGCCTCGAGCAGTACTTC. Protein: CSVRVASGGLEQYF.

The rearrangement uses TRBV7-2 and TRBJ1-2; D call uncertain. V shed 1 base and J shed 4 bases, with 13 bases lying between them. CDR1 and CDR2 (germline): SGHTA, FQGNSA. The length of the CDR3 is 15 residues. In DNA, the CDR3 is TGTGCCAGCAGCTTAGAAGCGGACGACCCCTATGGCTACACCTTC. Amino acids: CASSLEADDPYGYTF.

J is TRBJ2-1 and V is TRBV5-1; D perhaps matches TRBD1 (6 bases). The V end lost 0 bases, the J end lost 6 bases, and 10 bases lay between the germline ends. Looked up from germline, CDR1 is SGHRS and CDR2 is YFSETQ. The CDR3 has 14 amino acids. Here the CDR3 reads CASSLAGRGNEQFF. The CDR3 DNA is TGCGCCAGCAGCTTGGCGGGCAGGGGCAATGAGCAGTTCTTC.

V is TRBV19 and J is TRBJ1-2; TRBD1 matches 7 bases. The CDR3 length is 16 residues. Germline V gene sequence: CDR1 LNHDA, CDR2 SQIVND (reference sequence). The J segment lost 3 bases and the V segment lost 1 base, leaving 8 bases of the junction unmatched. CDR3 region: CASSIAGGGTDYGYTF. Written as DNA, the CDR3 is TGTGCCAGTAGTATAGCTGGAGGGGGCACGGACTATGGCTACACCTTC.

The rearrangement joins TRBV7-9 to TRBJ1-2; D unclear. Trimming took 1 base from V and 4 from J, leaving 7 bases between them. CDR1 and CDR2 from the germline V gene are SEHNR and FQNEAQ (reference sequence). The CDR3 has 13 residues. CDR3 loop: CASSLEEFYGYTF. DNA for the CDR3: TGTGCCAGCAGCTTAGAGGAGTTCTATGGCTACACCTTC.

The genes are TRBV13 and TRBJ2-3; 7 bases align to TRBD1. With V trimmed by 4 bases and J by 4 bases, 5 bases remained unmatched. Per germline, CDR1 PRHDT and CDR2 FYEKMQ (reference sequence). The CDR3 is 14 residues long. CDR3 loop: CASSSRTGADTQYF. The CDR3, as DNA: TGTGCCAGCAGCTCAAGGACAGGAGCAGATACGCAGTATTTT.

The CDR3 DNA sequence: TGTGCCAGCAGTGAATTTCGCGGGGCCAATGAGCAGTTCTTC. Its protein is CASSEFRGANEQFF. The chain employs TRBV25-1 and TRBJ2-1, with D possibly matching TRBD2 (6 bases). Germline V gene sequence: CDR1 MGHDK, CDR2 SYGVNS. This CDR3 region has 14 residues. Trimming took off 1 base at V and 6 bases at J, with 10 bases between the two ends.

V is TRBV6-6 and J is TRBJ2-1; TRBD2 agrees at 14 bases. Germline assignment: CDR1 MNHNY and CDR2 SVGAGI (reference sequence). The CDR3 runs to 15 residues. The ends lost 4 bases at V and 7 bases at J; junction bases unmatched: 3. The CDR3 nucleotides read TGTGCCAGCAGTTGGACTAGCGGGGGGCCGAATGAGCAGTTCTTC. Encoded protein: CASSWTSGGPNEQFF.

This chain joins TRBV7-2 and TRBJ1-4; D is ambiguous. This CDR3 contains 15 residues. From germline, CDR1 is SGHTA and CDR2 FQGNSA. V was shortened by 4 bases and J by 0 bases, with 9 bases between the two germline ends. CDR3 nucleotide sequence: TGTGCCAGCAGCTCCGACTGGGCAACTAATGAAAAACTGTTTTTT. Protein sequence: CASSSDWATNEKLFF.

This clone was seen more than once but under ten times. The chain has TRBV18 and TRBJ2-5, with 10 bases fitting TRBD1. The V and J ends lost 3 bases and 4 bases, in that order; junction bases with no gene match: 8. The CDR3 has 16 amino acids. Germline V gene data show CDR1 as KGHSH and CDR2 as LQKENI. CDR3 sequence reads: CASSPDRGALGETQYF. CDR3 coding DNA: TGTGCCAGCTCACCGGACAGGGGGGCCCTGGGAGAGACCCAGTACTTC.

This clone appeared once. The chain recombines TRBV2 with TRBJ1-6, with D perhaps matching TRBD1 (5 bases). Per germline, CDR1 SNHLY and CDR2 FYNNEI. Between the trimmed V and J ends, which lost 6 bases and 12 bases, there was a span of 21 bases. This CDR3 is 15 amino acids long. The CDR3: CASSGDYSNGGPLHF. CDR3 DNA: TGTGCCAGCAGCGGGGACTATTCGAACGGGGGACCCCTCCACTTT.

The chain employs TRBV6-5 and TRBJ1-1, with D possibly TRBD1 on 6 matching bases. V was clipped by 6 bases and J by 4 bases, with 15 bases between them. The CDR3 sequence is 14 residues long. The germline gives CDR1 MNHEY, CDR2 SVGAGI. The CDR3 sequence is CASSRREGVTEAFF. DNA for the CDR3: TGTGCCAGCAGCCGGCGGGAGGGGGTCACTGAAGCTTTCTTT.

The chain recombines TRBV4-2 with TRBJ1-2; D gene ambiguous. Trimming removed 1 base from V and 4 bases from J, with 19 bases in between. This CDR3 has 17 amino acids. Germline CDR1 is LGHNA and CDR2 is YNFKEQ. CDR3 nucleotides: TGTGCCAGCAGCCAAGTAATCGGTGTCAGGAACCTCTATGGCTACACCTTC. Its protein product is CASSQVIGVRNLYGYTF.

The chain carries TRBV9 and TRBJ2-1; 7 nucleotides line up with TRBD1. This CDR3 has 16 residues. The germline V gene encodes CDR1 SGDLS and CDR2 YYNGEE. V lost 0 bases to trimming and J lost 8 bases; unmatched junction nucleotides: 11. CDR3 sequence: CASSVGLTGRGDEQFF. DNA of the CDR3: TGTGCCAGCAGCGTAGGTTTGACAGGGCGAGGGGATGAGCAGTTCTTC. The whole variable domain, remainder taken from reference TRBV9 and TRBJ2-1, is DSGVTQTPKHLITATGQRVTLRCSPRSGDLSVYWYQQSLDQGLQFLIQYYNGEERAKGNILERFSAQQFPDLHSELNLSSLELGDSALYFCASSVGLTGRGDEQFFGPGTRLTVL.